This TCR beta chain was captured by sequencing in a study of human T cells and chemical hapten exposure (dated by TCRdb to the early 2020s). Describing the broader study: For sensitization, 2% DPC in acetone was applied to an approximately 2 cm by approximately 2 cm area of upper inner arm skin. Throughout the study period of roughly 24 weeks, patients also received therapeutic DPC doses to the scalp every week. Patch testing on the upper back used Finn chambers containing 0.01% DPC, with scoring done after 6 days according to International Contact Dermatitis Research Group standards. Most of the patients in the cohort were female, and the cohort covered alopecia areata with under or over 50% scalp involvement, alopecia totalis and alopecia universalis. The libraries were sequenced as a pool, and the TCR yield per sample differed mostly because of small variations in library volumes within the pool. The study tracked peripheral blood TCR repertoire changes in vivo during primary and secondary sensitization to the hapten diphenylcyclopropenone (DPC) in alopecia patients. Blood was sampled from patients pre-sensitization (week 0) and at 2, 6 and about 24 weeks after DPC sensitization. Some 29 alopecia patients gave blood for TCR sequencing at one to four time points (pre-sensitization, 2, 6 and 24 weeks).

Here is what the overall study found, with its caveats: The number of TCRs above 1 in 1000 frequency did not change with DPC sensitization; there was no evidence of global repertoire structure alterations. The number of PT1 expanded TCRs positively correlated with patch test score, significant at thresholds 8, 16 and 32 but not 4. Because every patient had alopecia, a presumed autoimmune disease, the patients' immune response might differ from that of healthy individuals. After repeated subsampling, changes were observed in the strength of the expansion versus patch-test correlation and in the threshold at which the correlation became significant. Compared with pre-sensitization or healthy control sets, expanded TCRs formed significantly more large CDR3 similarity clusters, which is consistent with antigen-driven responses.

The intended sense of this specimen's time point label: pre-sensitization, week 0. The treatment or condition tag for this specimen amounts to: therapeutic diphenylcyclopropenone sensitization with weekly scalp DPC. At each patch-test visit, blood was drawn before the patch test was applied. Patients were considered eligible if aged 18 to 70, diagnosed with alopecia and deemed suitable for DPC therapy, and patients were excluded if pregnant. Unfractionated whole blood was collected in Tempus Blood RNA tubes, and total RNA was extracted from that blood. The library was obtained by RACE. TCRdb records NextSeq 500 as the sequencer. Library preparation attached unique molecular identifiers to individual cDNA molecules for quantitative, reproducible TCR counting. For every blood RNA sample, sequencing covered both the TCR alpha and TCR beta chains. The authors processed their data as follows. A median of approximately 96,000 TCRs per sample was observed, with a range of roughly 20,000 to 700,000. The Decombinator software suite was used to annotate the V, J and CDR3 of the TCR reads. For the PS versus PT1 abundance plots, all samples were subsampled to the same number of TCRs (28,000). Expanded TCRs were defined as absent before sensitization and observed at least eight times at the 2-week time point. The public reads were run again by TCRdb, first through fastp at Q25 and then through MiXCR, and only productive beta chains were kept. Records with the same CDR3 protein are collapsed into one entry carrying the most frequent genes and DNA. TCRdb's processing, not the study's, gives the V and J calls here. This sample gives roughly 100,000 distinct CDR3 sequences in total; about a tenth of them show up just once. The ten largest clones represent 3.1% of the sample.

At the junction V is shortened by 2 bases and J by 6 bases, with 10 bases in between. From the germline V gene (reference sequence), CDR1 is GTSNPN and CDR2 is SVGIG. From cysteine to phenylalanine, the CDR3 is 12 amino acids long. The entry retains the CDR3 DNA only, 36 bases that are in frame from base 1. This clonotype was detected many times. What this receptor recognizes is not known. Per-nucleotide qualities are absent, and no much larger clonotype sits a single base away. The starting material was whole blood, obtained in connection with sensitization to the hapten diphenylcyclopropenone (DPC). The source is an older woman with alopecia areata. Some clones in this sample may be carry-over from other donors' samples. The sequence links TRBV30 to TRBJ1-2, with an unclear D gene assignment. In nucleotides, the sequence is TGTGCCTGGAGTCATGGGCGTCATGGCTACACCTTC. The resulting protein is CAWSHGRHGYTF.